This TCR beta chain originates from a study of early T cells in non-severe SARS-CoV-2 infection. The V gene lost 5 bases and the J gene lost 4 bases, with 14 bases spanning the gap. There are 15 residues in the CDR3. Germline CDR1 is SEHNR and CDR2 is FQNEAQ (reference sequence). TCRdb processed the 5' RACE reads anew with MiXCR; each CDR3 protein has one entry. The sample yields 80,000 to 95,000 distinct CDR3 sequences, about 15% seen once. This chain connects TRBV7-9 to TRBJ2-2; tentatively, D is TRBD2 (5 bases). The material was whole blood, obtained at baseline. This receptor was obtained from an adult who was a healthcare worker with PCR-confirmed SARS-CoV-2 infection or an uninfected control (not recorded which). In DNA, the CDR3 is TGTGCCAGCAGCGGACCGTGGGCGGGCACCGGGGAGCTGTTTTTT. Protein sequence: CASSGPWAGTGELFF. The whole variable domain, remainder taken from reference TRBV7-9 and TRBJ2-2, is DTGVSQNPRHKITKRGQNVTFRCDPISEHNRLYWYRQTLGQGPEFLTYFQNEAQLEKSRLLSDRFSAERPKGSFSTLEIQRTEQGDSAMYLCASSGPWAGTGELFFGEGSRLTVL.